The 5 T cell receptor beta chains reported below all come from one sample, sequenced in a study of blood T cell repertoires in COVID-19. Produced via immunoSEQ multiplex PCR; TCRdb's table is partial and in-frame only. The data show around 250,000 clones, 90% seen once. Sequenced sample: peripheral blood. These receptor sequences come from a woman in her sixties with COVID-19, enrolled during active disease.

The chain joins TRBV7-3 to TRBJ2-1; no definite D call. Germline V CDR1 and CDR2: SGHTA, FQGTGA. This CDR3 is built from 15 residues. V was trimmed by 2 bases and J by 12 bases, leaving 20 bases between them. The CDR3 here is CASSLRSNDLYGQFF. The CDR3 nucleotides read TGTGCCAGCAGCTTACGTAGCAATGATTTGTATGGGCAGTTCTTC.

V is TRBV5-5 and J is TRBJ1-5; the D gene is possibly TRBD1 (5 bases). This CDR3 comprises 16 residues. The V gene lost 0 bases and the J gene lost 0 bases, with 10 bases spanning the gap. Germline loops: CDR1 SGHKS, CDR2 YYEKEE (reference sequence). This CDR3 is CASSLVGENSNQPQHF. CDR3 DNA: TGTGCCAGCAGCTTGGTAGGGGAAAATAGCAATCAGCCCCAGCATTTT.

V usage is TRBV4-1 and J usage is TRBJ1-5; the D gene is possibly TRBD1 (5 bases). CDR1 and CDR2 from the germline V gene are MGHRA and YSYEKL. V was trimmed by 0 bases and J by 6 bases, leaving 12 bases between them. This CDR3 region has 15 residues. The CDR3 protein is CASSQELIDSQPQHF. The CDR3, as DNA: TGCGCCAGCAGCCAAGAACTAATTGACAGTCAGCCCCAGCATTTT.

The gene calls are TRBV6-1 and TRBJ1-2, with 7 bases matching TRBD1. The CDR3 consists of 14 residues. The germline gives CDR1 MNHNS, CDR2 SASEGT. Trimming removed 2 bases from V and 5 bases from J; junction bases left unmatched: 5. As DNA, the CDR3 is TGTGCCAGCAGTGAAAGGACAGGAGGATATGGCTACACCTTC. As protein: CASSERTGGYGYTF.

This rearrangement joins TRBV15 to TRBJ2-2, with TRBD2 identical over 14 bases. CDR1 and CDR2 (germline): LNHNV, YYDKDF (reference sequence). The CDR3 loop spans 16 amino acids. With 1 base clipped from V and 6 bases from J, the junction kept 1 base outside the gene matches. CDR3 DNA sequence: TGTGCCACCAGCAGAGGGACTAGCGGGGGGCCCGGGGAGCTGTTTTTT. It specifies CATSRGTSGGPGELFF.